This T cell receptor (beta chain) appears in the sequencing data of a study of T cell responses to AZD1222 COVID-19 vaccine. About the study: Whether given at about 4 or about 12 weeks, second doses were pooled. Study-level points and caveats: The sample set comprised mostly white British donors with more females, and clonal diversity was possibly underestimated. Among vaccine-associated CD4 TCRs, coverage spanned spike, with dominance at 160-218 and 743-854.

Turning to this clone: What it binds is unknown.

Assay used: immunoSEQ multiplex PCR; TCRdb lists only in-frame clones, some missing. Of 100,000 or so clones in the sample, around 90% are singletons; the top ten hold roughly 1.3%. V gave up 0 bases and J gave up 5 bases, with 14 bases separating them. This CDR3 is built from 15 residues. Germline V gene lookup returns CDR1 GTSNPN and CDR2 SVGIG (reference sequence). The receptor was isolated from an adult in good health. V and J are TRBV30 and TRBJ1-5; TRBD1 might be the D (6 bases). Sequencing was performed on peripheral blood, taken on day 0 of AZD1222 vaccination. In DNA, the CDR3 is TGTGCCTGGAGTGTCGGACCAGGGGAGGATCAGCCCCAGCATTTT. It is translated as CAWSVGPGEDQPQHF.